These 11 T cell receptor beta chains share one sample of origin, sequenced in a study of blood T cell repertoires in COVID-19. Sequenced by immunoSEQ multiplex PCR; TCRdb stores in-frame clones only, minus some. This sample has 140,000 or so clones, with 70% to 90% found just once. The sample comprised PBMCs or T cells enriched from blood (not recorded which). The source of these receptors is a woman aged 45-60 years with acute COVID-19.

J is TRBJ1-2 and V is TRBV15; D is uncertain. In germline, CDR1 is LNHNV, CDR2 YYDKDF (reference sequence). The CDR3 has 16 amino acids. V was shortened by 4 bases and J by 6 bases, with 21 bases between the two germline ends. The CDR3 protein is CATSKGFRTPGDGYTF. The CDR3 nucleotides are TGTGCCACCAGCAAAGGGTTTCGGACGCCGGGAGATGGCTACACCTTC.

This chain joins TRBV2 and TRBJ1-5; a weak D match, TRBD1 (6 bases). Germline values: CDR1 SNHLY, CDR2 FYNNEI. The CDR3 sequence is 15 residues long. Trimming pared 5 bases from V and 9 bases from J, leaving 20 bases between. In DNA form, the CDR3 reads TGTGCCAGCAGTTCTCGACAGGCCGCCCAAGGGCCCCAGCATTTT. Its protein product is CASSSRQAAQGPQHF.

V gene TRBV4-2 combines with J gene TRBJ2-3; tentative D call: TRBD1 (5 bases). CDR3 length equals 15 residues. Trimming cost V 3 bases and J 0 bases, with 10 bases left between them. Germline CDR1 reads LGHNA; CDR2 reads YNFKEQ. Here the CDR3 reads CASSQRTLSTDTQYF. DNA of the CDR3: TGTGCCAGCAGCCAGAGGACATTAAGCACAGATACGCAGTATTTT.

With respect to this clone: The junction departs from germline at one end; a sequencing error may be responsible. The J gene is TRBJ2-4, the V gene TRBV6-5; no clear D. Germline-derived CDR1 and CDR2 are MNHEY and SVGAGI. The CDR3 consists of 14 residues. The CDR3 sequence is CASSYSAEPLSINF. CDR3 bases: TGTGCCAGCAGTTATTCGGCGGAACCCCTTTCGATCAACTTC.

There are a few counts of this clone. The sample contains more than one DNA sequence encoding this CDR3. This chain joins TRBV2 and TRBJ2-6; D not certain. In germline, CDR1 is SNHLY, CDR2 FYNNEI. The CDR3 has 13 amino acids. Trimming shortened V by 7 bases and J by 0 bases, and 4 bases separated the two germline ends. CDR3 nucleotide sequence: TGTGCCAGCACAGGCTCTGGGGCCAACGTCCTGACTTTC. Protein: CASTGSGANVLTF. Complete variable domain (other parts from reference TRBV2 and TRBJ2-6): EPEVTQTPSHQVTQMGQEVILRCVPISNHLYFYWYRQILGQKVEFLVSFYNNEISEKSEIFDDQFSVERPDGSNFTLKIRSTKLEDSAMYFCASTGSGANVLTFGAGSRLTVL.

The V and J genes are TRBV10-3 and TRBJ2-2; TRBD2 matches at 7 bases. V lost 3 bases to trimming and J lost 4 bases; unmatched junction nucleotides: 2. CDR1 ENHRY and CDR2 SYGVKD come from the germline V gene. The CDR3 runs 14 residues. The DNA of the CDR3 is TGTGCCATCAGTGAACGGGAGGTCACCGGGGAGCTGTTTTTT. Protein product: CAISEREVTGELFF.

The chain uses TRBV6-5 and TRBJ1-5, with D uncertain. Germline lookup yields CDR1 MNHEY and CDR2 SVGAGI. The CDR3 loop spans 12 amino acids. V lost 9 bases to trimming and J lost 9 bases, with 15 bases between them. The CDR3 region has the DNA TGTGCCAGTCAGGAACTCCTGGGGCCCCAGCATTTT. It translates to CASQELLGPQHF.

V is TRBV6-2 or TRBV6-3 and J is TRBJ1-1; maybe TRBD1 (6 bases). The CDR3 loop spans 15 amino acids. V lost 0 bases to trimming and J lost 4 bases, with 12 bases between them. Germline V gene data show CDR1 as MNHEY and CDR2 as SVGEGT. CDR3 nucleotides: TGTGCCAGCAGTTACTCAGCCATGACAGGCACTGAAGCTTTCTTT. Amino acids: CASSYSAMTGTEAFF.

The chain employs TRBV2 and TRBJ1-5, with D possibly TRBD1 on 5 matching bases. V was cut by 6 bases and J by 2 bases, with 14 bases left in between. CDR3 size: 15 residues. CDR1 and CDR2 from the germline V gene are SNHLY and FYNNEI. The CDR3 region has the DNA TGTGCCAGCAGGGGGCAGGGCCTCGGCAATCAGCCCCAGCATTTT. It translates to CASRGQGLGNQPQHF. Looking up the rest from reference TRBV2 and TRBJ1-5 gives the full variable domain: EPEVTQTPSHQVTQMGQEVILRCVPISNHLYFYWYRQILGQKVEFLVSFYNNEISEKSEIFDDQFSVERPDGSNFTLKIRSTKLEDSAMYFCASRGQGLGNQPQHFGDGTRLSIL.

The chain recombines TRBV9 with TRBJ2-1; 7 bases are shared with TRBD2. The ends lost 4 bases at V and 6 bases at J; junction bases unmatched: 16. The V gene's germline CDR1 is SGDLS and CDR2 YYNGEE. The CDR3 extends over 17 amino acids. CDR3 sequence (DNA): TGTGCCAGCAGCTTCCGAGGAGGAGCGGGAAACCCCAATGAGCAGTTCTTC. Its translation: CASSFRGGAGNPNEQFF.

The gene calls are TRBV30 and TRBJ2-7; D might be TRBD1 (5 bases). V dropped 3 bases and J dropped 1 base, with 16 bases sitting between them. From germline, CDR1 is GTSNPN and CDR2 SVGIG (reference sequence). The CDR3 length is 15 residues. The CDR3 DNA reads as TGTGCCTGGAGCGTAAGGGGTATAAGGTCCTACGAGCAGTACTTC. Encoded protein: CAWSVRGIRSYEQYF.